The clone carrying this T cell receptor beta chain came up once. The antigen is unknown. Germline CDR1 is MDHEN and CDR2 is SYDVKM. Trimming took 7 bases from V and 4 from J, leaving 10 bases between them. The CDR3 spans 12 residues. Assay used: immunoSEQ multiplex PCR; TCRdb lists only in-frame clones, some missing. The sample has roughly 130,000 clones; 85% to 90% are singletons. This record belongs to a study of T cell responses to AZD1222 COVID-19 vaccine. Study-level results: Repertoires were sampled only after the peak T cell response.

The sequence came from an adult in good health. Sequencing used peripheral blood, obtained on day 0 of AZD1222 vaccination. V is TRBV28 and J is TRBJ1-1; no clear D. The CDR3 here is CASKSEGTEAFF. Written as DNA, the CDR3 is TGTGCCAGCAAAAGCGAGGGCACTGAAGCTTTCTTT.